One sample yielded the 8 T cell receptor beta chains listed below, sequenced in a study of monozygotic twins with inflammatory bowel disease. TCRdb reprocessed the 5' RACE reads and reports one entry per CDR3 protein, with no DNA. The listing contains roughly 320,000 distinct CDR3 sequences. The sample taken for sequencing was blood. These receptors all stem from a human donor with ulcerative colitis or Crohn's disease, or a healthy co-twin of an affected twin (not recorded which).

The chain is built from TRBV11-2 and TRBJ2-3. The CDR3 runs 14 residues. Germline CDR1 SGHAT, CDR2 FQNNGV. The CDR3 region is CASSLTLASDTQYF.

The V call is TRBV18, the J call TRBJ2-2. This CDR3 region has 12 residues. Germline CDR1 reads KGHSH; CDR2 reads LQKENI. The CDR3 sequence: CASSPPIGELFF.

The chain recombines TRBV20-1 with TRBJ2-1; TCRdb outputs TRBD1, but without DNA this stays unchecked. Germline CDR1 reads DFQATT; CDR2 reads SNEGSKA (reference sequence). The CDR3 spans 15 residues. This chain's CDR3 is CSARVRRGSYNEQFF.

CDR3 sequence: CAWNGKAGSSYNSPLHF. The chain carries TRBV30 and TRBJ1-6. Germline V gene data show CDR1 as GTSNPN and CDR2 as SVGIG (reference sequence). CDR3 length: 17 amino acids.

The CDR3 sequence: CASSLAAGAHGYTF. The rearrangement links TRBV7-9 to TRBJ1-2; absent DNA, TCRdb's TRBD1 call cannot be checked. Germline CDR1 is SEHNR and CDR2 is FQNEAQ (reference sequence). The CDR3 runs 14 residues. Based on the CDR3 plus reference TRBV7-9 and TRBJ1-2, the full variable domain is DTGVSQNPRHKITKRGQNVTFRCDPISEHNRLYWYRQTLGQGPEFLTYFQNEAQLEKSRLLSDRFSAERPKGSFSTLEIQRTEQGDSAMYLCASSLAAGAHGYTFGSGTRLTVV.

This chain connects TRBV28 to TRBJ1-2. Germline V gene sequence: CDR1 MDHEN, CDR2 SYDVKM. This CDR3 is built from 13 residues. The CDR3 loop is CASSLYGSYGYTF.

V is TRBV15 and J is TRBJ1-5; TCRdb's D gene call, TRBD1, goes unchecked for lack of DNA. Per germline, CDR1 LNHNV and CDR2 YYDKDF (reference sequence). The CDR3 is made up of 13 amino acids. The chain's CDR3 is CATSSTGGQPQHF.

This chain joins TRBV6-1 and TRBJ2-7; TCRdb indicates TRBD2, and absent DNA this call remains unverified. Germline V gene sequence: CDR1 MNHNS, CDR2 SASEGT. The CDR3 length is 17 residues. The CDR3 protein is CASSQGERAGTSYERYF.